These T cell receptor beta chains were read from a single sample in a study of T-cell reconstitution after alpha-beta-depleted transplantation in children. A single record per CDR3 protein comes from TCRdb applying MiXCR to the PCR reads. Here the sample spans about 210,000 distinct CDR3 sequences, about 15% being singletons. The sample consisted of PBMCs, mostly from graft donor cells, taken 360 days after TCRalphabeta/CD19-depleted stem cell transplant. These receptors all stem from a male patient under 10 years old who had a stem cell transplant for acute lymphoblastic leukemia, so the T cells may come from the graft donor. The CDR3 runs from the conserved cysteine through the conserved F or W. D genes are given only for firm matches. Clone size is not always given. Where it is, it says once, few, many or a class for expanded clones.

size: -
length: 13
V: TRBV12-3/TRBV12-4
J: TRBJ2-5
D: -
CDR3: CASSFGVGETQYF
DNA: TGTGCCAGCAGTTTTGGGGTAGGAGAGACCCAGTACTTC

size: -
length: 15
V: TRBV5-1
J: TRBJ2-1
D: -
CDR3: CASSFLSGAEFEQFF
DNA: TGCGCCAGCAGCTTCCTTTCGGGGGCCGAGTTTGAGCAGTTCTTC

size: -
length: 16
V: TRBV20-1
J: TRBJ1-1
D: TRBD1
CDR3: CSARRDRWPGDTEAFF
DNA: TGCAGTGCTAGGAGGGACAGGTGGCCGGGAGACACTGAAGCTTTCTTT

size: few
length: 12
V: TRBV30
J: TRBJ2-3
D: -
CDR3: CAWSVGTDTQYF
DNA: TGTGCCTGGAGTGTAGGCACAGATACGCAGTATTTT

size: -
length: 14
V: TRBV6-5
J: TRBJ2-1
D: TRBD2
CDR3: CASSYGTSSNEQFF
DNA: TGTGCCAGCAGTTACGGGACTAGCTCCAATGAGCAGTTCTTC

size: -
length: 17
V: TRBV7-2
J: TRBJ2-4
D: -
CDR3: CASSVRVFSATKNIQYF
DNA: TGTGCCAGCAGCGTCAGGGTTTTCAGCGCAACCAAAAACATTCAGTACTTC

size: few
length: 18
V: TRBV6-2/TRBV6-3
J: TRBJ2-1
D: TRBD2
CDR3: CASSNRTSGGSSYNEQFF
DNA: TGTGCCAGCAGTAACCGGACTAGCGGGGGGAGCTCCTACAATGAGCAGTTCTTC

size: -
length: 13
V: TRBV20-1
J: TRBJ1-5
D: -
CDR3: CSAWGEFGQPQHF
DNA: TGCAGTGCTTGGGGGGAGTTCGGTCAGCCCCAGCATTTT

size: few
length: 14
V: TRBV28
J: TRBJ1-4
D: -
CDR3: CASSSQGLSEKLFF
DNA: TGTGCCAGCAGTTCACAGGGTCTAAGCGAAAAACTGTTTTTT

size: few
length: 14
V: TRBV5-1
J: TRBJ2-7
D: -
CDR3: CASSWADSSYEQYF
DNA: TGCGCCAGCAGCTGGGCGGACAGTTCCTACGAGCAGTACTTC

size: few
length: 12
V: TRBV4-2
J: TRBJ2-6
D: -
CDR3: CASSQVANVLTF
DNA: TGTGCCAGCAGCCAGGTGGCCAACGTCCTGACTTTC

size: few
length: 15
V: TRBV10-3
J: TRBJ2-1
D: TRBD1
CDR3: CAIRRTGDFYNEQFF
DNA: TGTGCCATCAGAAGGACAGGAGACTTCTACAATGAGCAGTTCTTC

size: -
length: 13
V: TRBV29-1
J: TRBJ1-1
D: TRBD1
CDR3: CSVAGQMNTEAFF
DNA: TGCAGCGTTGCGGGACAGATGAACACTGAAGCTTTCTTT

size: -
length: 11
V: TRBV19
J: TRBJ2-1
D: TRBD1
CDR3: CASSTGTGANF
DNA: TGTGCCAGTAGTACCGGGACAGGGGCCAATTTC

size: few
length: 13
V: TRBV20-1
J: TRBJ2-7
D: -
CDR3: CSARGQFSYEQYF
DNA: TGCAGTGCTAGGGGGCAGTTCTCCTACGAGCAGTACTTC

size: -
length: 14
V: TRBV5-1
J: TRBJ1-2
D: TRBD1
CDR3: CASSPGQGLYGYTF
DNA: TGCGCCAGCAGCCCGGGACAGGGTCTCTATGGCTACACCTTC

size: -
length: 14
V: TRBV5-6
J: TRBJ1-2
D: -
CDR3: CASSPQDPAHGYTF
DNA: TGTGCCAGCAGCCCGCAGGACCCGGCACATGGCTACACCTTC

size: many
length: 14
V: TRBV27
J: TRBJ2-7
D: TRBD1
CDR3: CASSLQQGAYEQYF
DNA: TGTGCCAGCAGTTTACAACAGGGGGCTTACGAGCAGTACTTC

size: few
length: 13
V: TRBV12-5
J: TRBJ2-5
D: -
CDR3: CASGLNQGETQYF
DNA: TGTGCTAGTGGTTTAAATCAAGGGGAGACCCAGTACTTC

size: -
length: 13
V: TRBV7-9
J: TRBJ2-5
D: -
CDR3: CASSLTEEETQYF
DNA: TGTGCCAGCAGCCTGACAGAGGAAGAGACCCAGTACTTC

size: -
length: 14
V: TRBV13
J: TRBJ1-1
D: -
CDR3: CASSLRADWTEAFF
DNA: TGTGCCAGCAGCTTACGGGCAGATTGGACTGAAGCTTTCTTT

size: few
length: 14
V: TRBV18
J: TRBJ2-7
D: -
CDR3: CASSPRQASYEQYF
DNA: TGTGCCAGCTCCCCACGACAGGCCTCCTACGAGCAGTACTTC

size: -
length: 15
V: TRBV15
J: TRBJ2-5
D: -
CDR3: CATSNLGREQETQYF
DNA: TGTGCCACCAGCAACCTGGGCAGGGAACAAGAGACCCAGTACTTC

size: -
length: 13
V: TRBV20-1
J: TRBJ2-7
D: -
CDR3: CSARDWQGGEQYF
DNA: TGCAGTGCTAGAGATTGGCAGGGCGGGGAGCAGTACTTC

size: -
length: 14
V: TRBV4-2
J: TRBJ2-7
D: -
CDR3: CASSQERTNYEQYF
DNA: TGTGCCAGCAGCCAAGAAAGGACTAACTACGAGCAGTACTTC

size: few
length: 14
V: TRBV5-5
J: TRBJ2-7
D: -
CDR3: CASSLDLRNNEQYF
DNA: TGTGCCAGCAGCCTTGATCTCCGGAACAACGAGCAGTACTTC

size: -
length: 16
V: TRBV27
J: TRBJ2-7
D: TRBD1
CDR3: CASSLSGQSSSYEQYF
DNA: TGTGCCAGCAGTTTATCGGGACAGTCGAGCTCCTACGAGCAGTACTTC

size: few
length: 20
V: TRBV6-2/TRBV6-3
J: TRBJ2-1
D: -
CDR3: CASSYTRPATTGYFYNEQFF
DNA: TGTGCCAGCAGTTACACTAGGCCAGCTACTACCGGATATTTCTACAATGAGCAGTTCTTC

size: -
length: 16
V: TRBV5-1
J: TRBJ1-1
D: TRBD1
CDR3: CASTGPVQGAFPEAFF
DNA: TGCGCCAGCACCGGACCCGTGCAGGGGGCATTCCCTGAAGCTTTCTTT

size: many
length: 14
V: TRBV20-1
J: TRBJ2-7
D: -
CDR3: CSAKSREKAYEQYF
DNA: TGCAGTGCTAAAAGCAGGGAAAAGGCCTACGAGCAGTACTTC

size: -
length: 14
V: TRBV7-9
J: TRBJ2-1
D: -
CDR3: CASSLSLSENEQFF
DNA: TGTGCCAGCAGCTTATCCCTGAGTGAGAATGAGCAGTTCTTC

size: -
length: 16
V: TRBV25-1
J: TRBJ2-7
D: TRBD1
CDR3: CASSDQGQGNSYEQYF
DNA: TGTGCCAGCAGTGATCAGGGACAGGGCAACTCCTACGAGCAGTACTTC

size: few
length: 13
V: TRBV24-1
J: TRBJ2-3
D: -
CDR3: CATSDIDGDTQYF
DNA: TGTGCCACCAGTGATATTGACGGAGATACGCAGTATTTT

size: -
length: 13
V: TRBV5-1
J: TRBJ2-5
D: -
CDR3: CASSLGLQETQYF
DNA: TGCGCCAGCAGCTTGGGCCTCCAAGAGACCCAGTACTTC

size: few
length: 14
V: TRBV24-1
J: TRBJ2-3
D: -
CDR3: CATSDPVHTDTQYF
DNA: TGTGCCACCAGTGACCCGGTCCACACAGATACGCAGTATTTT

size: few
length: 12
V: TRBV20-1
J: TRBJ1-1
D: -
CDR3: CSASLQGTEAFF
DNA: TGCAGTGCCTCACTACAGGGCACTGAAGCTTTCTTT

size: -
length: 20
V: TRBV28
J: TRBJ1-5
D: TRBD1
CDR3: CASSFPRDRGGLEPFQPQHF
DNA: TGTGCCAGCAGTTTCCCCCGGGACAGGGGAGGTTTGGAGCCGTTTCAGCCCCAGCATTTT

size: -
length: 15
V: TRBV28
J: TRBJ1-1
D: TRBD1
CDR3: CASGRTGTGKDEAFF
DNA: TGTGCCAGCGGGAGGACCGGGACAGGGAAGGACGAAGCTTTCTTT

size: few
length: 14
V: TRBV20-1
J: TRBJ2-5
D: -
CDR3: CSATPPSTEETQYF
DNA: TGCAGTGCCACACCACCATCTACGGAAGAGACCCAGTACTTC

size: -
length: 12
V: TRBV28
J: TRBJ1-2
D: -
CDR3: CASRGGIYGYTF
DNA: TGTGCCAGCAGAGGGGGTATCTATGGCTACACCTTC

size: few
length: 16
V: TRBV7-8
J: TRBJ1-5
D: -
CDR3: CASSLDGGYSNQPQHF
DNA: TGTGCCAGCAGCTTAGATGGGGGCTATTCGAATCAGCCCCAGCATTTT

size: -
length: 13
V: TRBV28
J: TRBJ2-3
D: -
CDR3: CASLKASTDTQYF
DNA: TGTGCCAGCTTGAAGGCTAGCACAGATACGCAGTATTTT

size: few
length: 15
V: TRBV5-1
J: TRBJ1-1
D: -
CDR3: CASSLELAGGPEAFF
DNA: TGCGCCAGCAGCTTGGAACTAGCTGGTGGGCCTGAAGCTTTCTTT

size: few
length: 14
V: TRBV4-3
J: TRBJ1-2
D: -
CDR3: CASSQDADRYGYTF
DNA: TGCGCCAGCAGCCAAGATGCCGATAGGTATGGCTACACCTTC

size: few
length: 16
V: TRBV16
J: TRBJ1-2
D: -
CDR3: CASSQFVRSANYGYTF
DNA: TGTGCCAGCAGCCAATTTGTAAGATCTGCTAACTATGGCTACACCTTC

size: -
length: 17
V: TRBV5-1
J: TRBJ2-6
D: -
CDR3: CASSLAVSLAGANVLTF
DNA: TGCGCCAGCAGCTTGGCAGTCAGCCTCGCGGGGGCCAACGTCCTGACTTTC

size: many
length: 11
V: TRBV24-1
J: TRBJ2-5
D: -
CDR3: CATSEQETQYF
DNA: TGTGCCACCAGTGAACAAGAGACCCAGTACTTC

size: -
length: 15
V: TRBV4-3
J: TRBJ2-4
D: TRBD2
CDR3: CASSRGGAAKNIQYF
DNA: TGCGCCAGCAGCCGCGGGGGGGCGGCCAAAAACATTCAGTACTTC

size: -
length: 14
V: TRBV6-1
J: TRBJ2-7
D: TRBD1
CDR3: CASSGTGNYHEQYF
DNA: TGTGCCAGCAGTGGGACAGGGAATTATCACGAGCAGTACTTC

size: -
length: 15
V: TRBV5-1
J: TRBJ2-1
D: -
CDR3: CASSLSGRSYNEQFF
DNA: TGCGCCAGCAGCCTGAGCGGCAGATCCTACAATGAGCAGTTCTTC

size: few
length: 13
V: TRBV24-1
J: TRBJ2-3
D: TRBD1
CDR3: CATTGQGADTQYF
DNA: TGTGCCACTACGGGACAGGGGGCAGATACGCAGTATTTT

size: many
length: 15
V: TRBV28
J: TRBJ2-7
D: -
CDR3: CASRTLGTTRYEQYF
DNA: TGTGCCAGCAGAACACTCGGGACAACCCGTTACGAGCAGTACTTC

size: few
length: 14
V: TRBV6-5
J: TRBJ2-7
D: -
CDR3: CASSYTRQNYEQYF
DNA: TGTGCCAGCAGTTACACGAGACAGAATTACGAGCAGTACTTC

size: many
length: 14
V: TRBV6-5
J: TRBJ2-1
D: TRBD2
CDR3: CASTASGGYNEQFF
DNA: TGTGCCAGCACCGCTAGCGGGGGCTACAATGAGCAGTTCTTC